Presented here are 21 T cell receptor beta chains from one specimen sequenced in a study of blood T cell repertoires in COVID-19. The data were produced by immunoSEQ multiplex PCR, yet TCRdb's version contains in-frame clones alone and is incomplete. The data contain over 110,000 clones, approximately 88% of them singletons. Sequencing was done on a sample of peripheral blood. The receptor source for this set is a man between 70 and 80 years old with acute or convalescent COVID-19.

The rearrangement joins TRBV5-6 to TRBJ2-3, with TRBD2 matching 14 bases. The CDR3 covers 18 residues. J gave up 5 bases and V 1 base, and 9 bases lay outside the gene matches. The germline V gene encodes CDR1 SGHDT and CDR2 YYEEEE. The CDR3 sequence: CASSLYGTSGRQRDTQYF. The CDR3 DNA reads TGTGCCAGCAGCTTGTATGGGACTAGCGGGAGACAAAGAGATACGCAGTATTTT.

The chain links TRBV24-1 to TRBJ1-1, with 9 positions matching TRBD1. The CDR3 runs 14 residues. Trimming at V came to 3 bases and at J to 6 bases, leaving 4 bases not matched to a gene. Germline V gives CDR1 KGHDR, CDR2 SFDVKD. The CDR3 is CATSDPGQGSEAFF. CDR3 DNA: TGTGCCACCAGTGATCCAGGACAGGGGTCTGAAGCTTTCTTT.

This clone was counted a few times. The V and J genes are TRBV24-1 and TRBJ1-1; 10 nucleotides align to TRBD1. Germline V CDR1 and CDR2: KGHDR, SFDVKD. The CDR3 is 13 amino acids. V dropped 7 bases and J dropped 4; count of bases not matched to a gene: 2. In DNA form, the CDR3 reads TGTGCCACCAGCTGGACAGGGGGCACTGAAGCTTTCTTT. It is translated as CATSWTGGTEAFF.

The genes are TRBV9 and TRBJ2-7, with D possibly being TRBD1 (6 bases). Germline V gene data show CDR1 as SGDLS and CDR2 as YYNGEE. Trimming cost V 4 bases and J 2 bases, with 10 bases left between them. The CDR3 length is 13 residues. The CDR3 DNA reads TGTGCCAGCAGCACCGGGACAACCTACGAGCAGTACTTC. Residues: CASSTGTTYEQYF.

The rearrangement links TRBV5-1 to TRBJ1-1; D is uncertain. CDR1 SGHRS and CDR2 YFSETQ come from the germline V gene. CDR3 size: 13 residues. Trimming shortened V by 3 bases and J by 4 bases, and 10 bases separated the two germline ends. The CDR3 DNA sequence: TGCGCCAGCAGCTCATTCCTCAGCACTGAAGCTTTCTTT. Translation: CASSSFLSTEAFF.

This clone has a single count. As DNA, the CDR3 is TGTGCCAGCAGCCAAGCTAGCGGGAGAAGGCCAGATACGCAGTATTTT. This translates into CASSQASGRRPDTQYF. The rearrangement links TRBV4-2 to TRBJ2-3; 10 bases line up with TRBD2. The V and J ends lost 1 base and 4 bases, in that order; junction bases with no gene match: 5. This CDR3 comprises 16 residues. Looked up from germline, CDR1 is LGHNA and CDR2 is YNFKEQ.

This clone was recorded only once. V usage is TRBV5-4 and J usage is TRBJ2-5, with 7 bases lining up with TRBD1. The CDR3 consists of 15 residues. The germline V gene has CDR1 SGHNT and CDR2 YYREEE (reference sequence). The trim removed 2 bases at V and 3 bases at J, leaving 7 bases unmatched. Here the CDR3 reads CASSFQGVSEETQYF. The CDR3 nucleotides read TGTGCCAGCAGCTTCCAGGGGGTTTCGGAAGAGACCCAGTACTTC. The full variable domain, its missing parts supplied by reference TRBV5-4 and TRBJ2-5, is ETGVTQSPTHLIKTRGQQVTLRCSSQSGHNTVSWYQQALGQGPQFIFQYYREEENGRGNFPPRFSGLQFPNYSSELNVNALELDDSALYLCASSFQGVSEETQYFGPGTRLLVL.

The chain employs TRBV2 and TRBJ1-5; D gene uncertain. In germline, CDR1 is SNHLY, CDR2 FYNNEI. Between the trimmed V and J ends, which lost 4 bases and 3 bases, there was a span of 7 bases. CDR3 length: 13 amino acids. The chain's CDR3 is CASSAELNQPQHF. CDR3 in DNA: TGTGCCAGCAGTGCCGAACTCAATCAGCCCCAGCATTTT.

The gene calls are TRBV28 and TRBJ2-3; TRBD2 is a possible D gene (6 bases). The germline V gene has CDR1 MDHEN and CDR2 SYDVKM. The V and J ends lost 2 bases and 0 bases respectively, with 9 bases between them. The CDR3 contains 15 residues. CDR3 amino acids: CASSLPGVSTDTQYF. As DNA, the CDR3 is TGTGCCAGCAGTTTACCGGGAGTAAGCACAGATACGCAGTATTTT.

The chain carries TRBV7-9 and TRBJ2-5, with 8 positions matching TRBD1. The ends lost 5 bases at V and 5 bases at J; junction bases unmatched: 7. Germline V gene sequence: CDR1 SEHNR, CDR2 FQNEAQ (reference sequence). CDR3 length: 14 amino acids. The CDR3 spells CASSRGQAGETQYF. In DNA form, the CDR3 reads TGTGCCAGCAGCAGGGGACAGGCCGGGGAGACCCAGTACTTC.

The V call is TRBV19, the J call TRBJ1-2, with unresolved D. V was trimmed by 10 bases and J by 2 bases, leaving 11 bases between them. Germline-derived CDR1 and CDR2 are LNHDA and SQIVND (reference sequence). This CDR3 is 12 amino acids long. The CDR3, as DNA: TGTGCCACCGCCGAGGGAAACTATGGCTACACCTTC. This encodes CATAEGNYGYTF. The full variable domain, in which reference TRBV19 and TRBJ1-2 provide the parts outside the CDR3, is DGGITQSPKYLFRKEGQNVTLSCEQNLNHDAMYWYRQDPGQGLRLIYYSQIVNDFQKGDIAEGYSVSREKKESFPLTVTSAQKNPTAFYLCATAEGNYGYTFGSGTRLTVV.

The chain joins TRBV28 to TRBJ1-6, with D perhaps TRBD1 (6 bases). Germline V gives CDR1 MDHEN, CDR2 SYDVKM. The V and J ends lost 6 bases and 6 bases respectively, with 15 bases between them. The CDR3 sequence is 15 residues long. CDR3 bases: TGTGCCAGCAGCCCCGGGGGGACACCTAATTCACCCCTCCACTTT. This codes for CASSPGGTPNSPLHF.

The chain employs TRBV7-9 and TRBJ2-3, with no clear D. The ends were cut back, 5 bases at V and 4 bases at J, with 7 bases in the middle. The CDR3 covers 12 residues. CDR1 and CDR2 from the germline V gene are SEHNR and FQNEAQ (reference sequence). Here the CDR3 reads CASSTDADTQYF. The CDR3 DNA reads TGTGCCAGCAGCACAGACGCAGATACGCAGTATTTT.

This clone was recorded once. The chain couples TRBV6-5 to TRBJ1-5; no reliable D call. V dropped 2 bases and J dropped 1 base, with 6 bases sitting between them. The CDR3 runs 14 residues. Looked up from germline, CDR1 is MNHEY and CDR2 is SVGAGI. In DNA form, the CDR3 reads TGTGCCAGCAGTTACCAGAGGAGCAATCAGCCCCAGCATTTT. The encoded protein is CASSYQRSNQPQHF.

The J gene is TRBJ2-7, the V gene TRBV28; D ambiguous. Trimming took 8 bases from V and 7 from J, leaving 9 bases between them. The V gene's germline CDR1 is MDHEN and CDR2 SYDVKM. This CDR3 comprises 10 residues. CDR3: CASGRDEQYF. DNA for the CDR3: TGTGCCAGCGGGCGAGATGAGCAGTACTTC.

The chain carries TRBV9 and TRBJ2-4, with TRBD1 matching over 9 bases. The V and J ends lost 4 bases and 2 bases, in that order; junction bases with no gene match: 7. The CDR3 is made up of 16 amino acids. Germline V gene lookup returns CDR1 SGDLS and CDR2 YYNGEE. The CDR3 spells CASSPRDRESKNIQYF. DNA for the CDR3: TGTGCCAGCAGCCCACGGGACAGGGAATCCAAAAACATTCAGTACTTC.

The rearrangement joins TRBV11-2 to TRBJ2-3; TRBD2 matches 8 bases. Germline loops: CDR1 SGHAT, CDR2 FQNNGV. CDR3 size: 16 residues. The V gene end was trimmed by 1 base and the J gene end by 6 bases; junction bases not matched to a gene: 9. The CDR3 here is CASSLAFAGGRDTQYF. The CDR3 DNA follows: TGTGCCAGCAGCTTAGCCTTCGCGGGGGGCAGGGATACGCAGTATTTT.

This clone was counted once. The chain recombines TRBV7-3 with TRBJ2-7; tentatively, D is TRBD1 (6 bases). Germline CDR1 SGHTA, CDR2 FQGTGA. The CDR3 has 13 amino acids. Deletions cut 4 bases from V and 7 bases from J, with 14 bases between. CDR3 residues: CASSSQGQGEQYF. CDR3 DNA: TGTGCCAGCAGCTCACAGGGTCAGGGGGAGCAGTACTTC.

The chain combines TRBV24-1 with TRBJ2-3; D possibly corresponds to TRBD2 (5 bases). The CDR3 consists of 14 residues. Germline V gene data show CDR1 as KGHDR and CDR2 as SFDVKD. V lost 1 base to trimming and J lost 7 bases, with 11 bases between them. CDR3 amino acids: CATSDLSSGNTQYF. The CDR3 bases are TGTGCCACCAGTGATTTATCCTCGGGGAATACGCAGTATTTT.

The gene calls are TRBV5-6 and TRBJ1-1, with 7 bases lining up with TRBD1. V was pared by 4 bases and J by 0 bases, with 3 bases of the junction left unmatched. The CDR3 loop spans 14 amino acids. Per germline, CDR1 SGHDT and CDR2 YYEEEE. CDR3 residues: CASSQTGMNTEAFF. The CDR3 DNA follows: TGTGCCAGCAGCCAGACAGGGATGAACACTGAAGCTTTCTTT. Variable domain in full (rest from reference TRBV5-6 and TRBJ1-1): DAGVTQSPTHLIKTRGQQVTLRCSPKSGHDTVSWYQQALGQGPQFIFQYYEEEERQRGNFPDRFSGHQFPNYSSELNVNALLLGDSALYLCASSQTGMNTEAFFGQGTRLTVV.

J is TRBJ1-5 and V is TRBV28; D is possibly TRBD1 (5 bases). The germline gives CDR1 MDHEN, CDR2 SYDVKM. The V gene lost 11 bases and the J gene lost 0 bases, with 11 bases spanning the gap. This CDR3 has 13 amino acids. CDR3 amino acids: CAARASSNQPQHF. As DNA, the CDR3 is TGTGCCGCCAGGGCCTCTAGCAATCAGCCCCAGCATTTT.